The 11 T cell receptor beta chains reported below all come from one sample, sequenced in a study of graft-versus-host responses after intestinal transplantation. Generated by immunoSEQ multiplex PCR, the TCRdb table keeps only in-frame clones and is missing some. The sample shows tens of thousands of clones, 85% to 95% of them seen only once. These receptors' targets are unknown. This specimen was unstimulated CD8+ T cells sorted from spleen or lymph node cells, taken before intestinal transplant. The receptors derive from a human donor who received an intestinal transplant.

The CDR3 is CASSLDGGTSKDCEQFF. As DNA, the CDR3 is TGTGCCAGCAGCTTAGATGGCGGGACTAGCAAAGATTGTGAGCAGTTCTTC. The V gene is TRBV7-9, the J gene TRBJ2-1, with 9 bases aligning to TRBD2. Germline CDR1 is SEHNR and CDR2 is FQNEAQ (reference sequence). J was trimmed by 9 bases and V by 1 base; bases with no gene match: 13. CDR3 length: 17 amino acids.

The J gene is TRBJ1-1, the V gene TRBV18; D ambiguous. This CDR3 is built from 15 residues. Deletions cut 4 bases from V and 2 bases from J, with 14 bases between. Germline values: CDR1 KGHSH, CDR2 LQKENI. Written as DNA, the CDR3 is TGTGCCAGCTCACAGGGAGCTCCTCTAAACACTGAAGCTTTCTTT. Translation gives CASSQGAPLNTEAFF.

V is TRBV27 and J is TRBJ2-3; the match to TRBD2 covers 14 bases. The CDR3 has 16 residues. The germline V gene has CDR1 MNHEY and CDR2 SMNVEV (reference sequence). V lost 5 bases, J lost 6 bases, and 7 bases stayed unmatched. The CDR3 loop is CASSLGLAGGSDTQYF. The CDR3 DNA sequence: TGTGCCAGCAGTCTCGGACTAGCGGGGGGTTCGGATACGCAGTATTTT.

This clone was recorded a few times. CDR3 residues: CASSLAGGWGQPQHF. The DNA for the CDR3 is TGTGCCAGCAGCTTGGCCGGGGGGTGGGGTCAGCCCCAGCATTTT. The genes are TRBV5-6 and TRBJ1-5, with a weak D call TRBD1 (5 bases). The V and J ends lost 0 bases and 6 bases respectively, with 13 bases between them. The germline V gene encodes CDR1 SGHDT and CDR2 YYEEEE. This CDR3 is 15 amino acids long.

The rearrangement uses TRBV29-1 and TRBJ1-2; TRBD1 matches 7 bases. The J segment lost 4 bases and the V segment lost 3 bases, leaving 11 bases of the junction unmatched. In germline, CDR1 is SQVTM, CDR2 ANQGSEA. This CDR3 comprises 15 residues. CDR3 nucleotides: TGCAGCGTTGACTCCGGCCCTGACAGGGCCTATGGCTACACCTTC. Residues: CSVDSGPDRAYGYTF. The full variable domain, completed using reference TRBV29-1 and TRBJ1-2, is SAVISQKPSRDICQRGTSLTIQCQVDSQVTMMFWYRQQPGQSLTLIATANQGSEATYESGFVIDKFPISRPNLTFSTLTVSNMSPEDSSIYLCSVDSGPDRAYGYTFGSGTRLTVV.

The sample holds one count of this clone. The chain recombines TRBV13 with TRBJ2-2; the match to TRBD2 covers 16 bases. The CDR3 runs to 17 residues. The V gene's germline CDR1 is PRHDT and CDR2 FYEKMQ (reference sequence). J gave up 5 bases and V 4 bases, and 4 bases lay outside the gene matches. In nucleotides, the CDR3 is TGTGCCAGCAGCTCGGGACTAGCGGGAGGGAGGACCGGGGAGCTGTTTTTT. Translating gives CASSSGLAGGRTGELFF. Looking up the rest from reference TRBV13 and TRBJ2-2 gives the full variable domain: AAGVIQSPRHLIKEKRETATLKCYPIPRHDTVYWYQQGPGQDPQFLISFYEKMQSDKGSIPDRFSAQQFSDYHSELNMSSLELGDSALYFCASSSGLAGGRTGELFFGEGSRLTVL.

This chain links TRBV4-2 with TRBJ2-3; 11 bases map to TRBD2. Losses at the gene ends were 0 bases for V and 4 bases for J; bases not matched to a gene: 9. CDR3 size: 18 residues. Germline V lookup: CDR1 LGHNA, CDR2 YNFKEQ. Written as DNA, the CDR3 is TGTGCCAGCAGCCAAGACTCCACCGGGACTAGCGGTGCAGATACGCAGTATTTT. This codes for CASSQDSTGTSGADTQYF.

This clone showed up just a few times. This chain links TRBV29-1 with TRBJ2-3; D is perhaps TRBD2 (6 bases). The CDR3 consists of 15 residues. Trimming took off 0 bases at V and 3 bases at J, with 13 bases between the two ends. Germline lookup yields CDR1 SQVTM and CDR2 ANQGSEA. CDR3 amino acids: CSVEDGGIETDTQYF. CDR3 DNA sequence: TGCAGCGTTGAAGATGGGGGGATTGAGACAGATACGCAGTATTTT.

The chain couples TRBV28 to TRBJ2-7; the D gene is possibly TRBD2 (5 bases). V was trimmed by 4 bases and J by 3 bases, leaving 10 bases between them. Germline lookup yields CDR1 MDHEN and CDR2 SYDVKM. This CDR3 spans 13 amino acids. The CDR3 coding sequence is TGTGCCAGCAGTTATCAAGCGGTCTACGAGCAGTACTTC. It specifies CASSYQAVYEQYF.

V gene TRBV5-4 combines with J gene TRBJ1-4; D possibly corresponds to TRBD1 (5 bases). This CDR3 is 14 amino acids long. Trimming removed 4 bases from V and 4 bases from J, with 11 bases in between. Germline values: CDR1 SGHNT, CDR2 YYREEE (reference sequence). CDR3 sequence: CASSLTADNEKLFF. CDR3 bases: TGTGCCAGCAGCCTGACAGCCGATAATGAAAAACTGTTTTTT.

The chain carries TRBV4-1 and TRBJ1-1, with 10 positions matching TRBD1. V lost 4 bases to trimming and J lost 6 bases; unmatched junction nucleotides: 5. In germline, CDR1 is MGHRA, CDR2 YSYEKL. There are 14 residues in the CDR3. CDR3 region: CASSLGQGGSEAFF. The CDR3 nucleotides are TGCGCCAGCAGCCTCGGACAGGGGGGCTCTGAAGCTTTCTTT.